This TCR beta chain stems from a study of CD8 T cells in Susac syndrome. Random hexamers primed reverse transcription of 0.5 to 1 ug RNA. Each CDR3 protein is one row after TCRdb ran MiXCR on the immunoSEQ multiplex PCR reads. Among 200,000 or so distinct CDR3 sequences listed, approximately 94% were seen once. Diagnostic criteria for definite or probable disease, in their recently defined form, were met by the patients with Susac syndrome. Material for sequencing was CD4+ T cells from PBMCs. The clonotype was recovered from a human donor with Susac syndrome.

The CDR3 DNA reads TGCAGTGCTAGCACGGGGGAGACCCAGTACTTC. It translates to CSASTGETQYF. V and J are TRBV20-1 and TRBJ2-5; weak D call: TRBD2 (5 bases). V dropped 3 bases and J dropped 5 bases, with 7 bases sitting between them. CDR3 size: 11 residues. CDR1 is DFQATT and CDR2 is SNEGSKA in the germline V gene (reference sequence).